Below, 4 T cell receptor beta chains from the same sample are listed, as sequenced in a study of cytotoxic CD8 clonotypes in ibrutinib-treated CLL. Data came from immunoSEQ multiplex PCR; TCRdb stores just in-frame clones and leaves some out. Among roughly 150,000 clones listed, more than 75% were seen once. Specimen: PBMCs, collected after 24 months of ibrutinib treatment. The receptors stem from a human donor with chronic lymphocytic leukemia.

J is TRBJ2-5 and V is TRBV5-1; TRBD1 matches at 8 bases. The CDR3 has 14 residues. Germline-derived CDR1 and CDR2 are SGHRS and YFSETQ. Germline trimming cut 4 bases from V and 3 bases from J; bases unmatched to any gene: 5. CDR3 in amino acids: CASSRQGLEETQYF. In nucleotides, the CDR3 is TGCGCCAGCAGCCGACAGGGGTTGGAAGAGACCCAGTACTTC.

The V gene is TRBV27, the J gene TRBJ1-1; D perhaps matches TRBD1 (5 bases). Germline V CDR1 and CDR2: MNHEY, SMNVEV (reference sequence). The CDR3 covers 14 residues. Trimming stripped 3 bases from V and 3 bases from J, with 11 bases between. The CDR3 spells CASSFGRGDTEAFF. CDR3 bases: TGTGCCAGCAGTTTTGGCCGGGGGGACACTGAAGCTTTCTTT.

V gene TRBV7-2 combines with J gene TRBJ2-3, with a weak D call TRBD2 (6 bases). The V gene lost 7 bases and the J gene lost 8 bases, with 19 bases spanning the gap. CDR3 length equals 14 residues. The germline gives CDR1 SGHTA, CDR2 FQGNSA. CDR3 nucleotide sequence: TGTGCCAGCACCCAACTCGCGGGGCGGGTTACGCAGTATTTT. Amino acid sequence: CASTQLAGRVTQYF. The entire variable domain, with the rest obtained from reference TRBV7-2 and TRBJ2-3, is as follows: GAGVSQSPSNKVTEKGKDVELRCDPISGHTALYWYRQSLGQGLEFLIYFQGNSAPDKSGLPSDRFSAERTGGSVSTLTIQRTQQEDSAVYLCASTQLAGRVTQYFGPGTRLTVL.

The chain has TRBV6-6 and TRBJ1-1; D gene uncertain. This CDR3 region has 12 residues. Germline CDR1 reads MNHNY; CDR2 reads SVGAGI (reference sequence). Trimming stripped 4 bases from V and 5 bases from J, with 8 bases between. For the CDR3, the DNA is TGTGCCAGCAGTTTGCGGGTGACTGAAGCTTTCTTT. Translation: CASSLRVTEAFF.